Listed here are 29 T cell receptor beta chains from one sample, sequenced in a study of blood T cell repertoires in COVID-19 (dated by TCRdb to the early 2020s). The library was produced with the immunoSEQ multiplex PCR assay. Not all clones reach the TCRdb copy of this immuneACCESS table, which keeps in-frame sequences only. Checked studies attribute under half of the gap to unresolved V genes and leave the rest unexplained. In this sample the table shows roughly 330,000 clones, 89% of which occur a single time. Under 8% of the sample comes from the top ten. Sequences were obtained from peripheral blood. These receptors came from a young man who had recovered from COVID-19.

V is TRBV4-1 and J is TRBJ2-5; TRBD2 matches at 10 bases. V lost 1 base to trimming and J lost 6 bases; unmatched junction nucleotides: 8. Looked up from germline, CDR1 is MGHRA and CDR2 is YSYEKL. This CDR3 contains 16 residues. In DNA form, the CDR3 reads TGCGCCAGCAGCCAAGGGGCTAGCGGGGGAATCAAGACCCAGTACTTC. This encodes CASSQGASGGIKTQYF.

The chain links TRBV5-1 to TRBJ2-1; 8 bases align to TRBD1. There are 16 residues in the CDR3. The V gene end was trimmed by 2 bases and the J gene end by 5 bases; junction bases not matched to a gene: 9. The germline V gene encodes CDR1 SGHRS and CDR2 YFSETQ. The CDR3 nucleotides are TGCGCCAGCAGCTTCTACGGGACAGGAGATAACAATGAGCAGTTCTTC. Protein: CASSFYGTGDNNEQFF. Combining the CDR3 with reference TRBV5-1 and TRBJ2-1 gives the whole variable domain KAGVTQTPRYLIKTRGQQVTLSCSPISGHRSVSWYQQTPGQGLQFLFEYFSETQRNKGNFPGRFSGRQFSNSRSEMNVSTLELGDSALYLCASSFYGTGDNNEQFFGPGTRLTVL.

This clone was seen a few times. The V call is TRBV7-3, the J call TRBJ2-2; 8 bases fit TRBD1. V lost 2 bases to trimming and J lost 6 bases; unmatched junction nucleotides: 5. Germline V lookup: CDR1 SGHTA, CDR2 FQGTGA. The CDR3 extends over 15 amino acids. CDR3 loop: CASSLSTGASGELFF. CDR3 sequence (DNA): TGTGCCAGCAGCTTATCGACAGGGGCGTCCGGGGAGCTGTTTTTT.

V usage is TRBV5-1 and J usage is TRBJ2-5; D is possibly TRBD2 (6 bases). This CDR3 is built from 14 residues. Germline V CDR1 and CDR2: SGHRS, YFSETQ. Trimming cost V 4 bases and J 5 bases, with 15 bases left between them. CDR3 bases: TGCGCCAGCAGCCCACCTCGGGGGAGGGAGACCCAGTACTTC. Translated: CASSPPRGRETQYF.

For the CDR3, the DNA is TGTGCCAGCAGCTACCAACGGGGAGACTATGGCTACACCTTC. This translates into CASSYQRGDYGYTF. The chain carries TRBV7-2 and TRBJ1-2; D is undetermined. Trimming removed 4 bases at V and 3 bases at J, with 12 bases between. The CDR3 spans 14 residues. The germline V gene encodes CDR1 SGHTA and CDR2 FQGNSA.

CDR3 DNA: TGTGCCAGTAGTACAACGGACAGGGGGTTGGATAGCAATCAGCCCCAGCATTTT. It codes for CASSTTDRGLDSNQPQHF. The chain employs TRBV19 and TRBJ1-5, with TRBD1 matching 10 bases. The J segment lost 0 bases and the V segment lost 4 bases, leaving 9 bases of the junction unmatched. The CDR3 has 18 amino acids. CDR1 LNHDA and CDR2 SQIVND come from the germline V gene (reference sequence).

This chain connects TRBV19 to TRBJ1-3, with 9 nucleotides matching TRBD1. Germline V CDR1 and CDR2: LNHDA, SQIVND (reference sequence). The CDR3 totals 17 residues. V shed 3 bases, J shed 1 base, and the junction held 7 bases outside the gene matches. The CDR3 DNA reads as TGTGCCAGTAGTATGGCCCCGGGACAGGGTTCTGGAAACACCATATATTTT. Residues: CASSMAPGQGSGNTIYF.

This chain connects TRBV19 to TRBJ2-5, with D possibly being TRBD1 (6 bases). Trimming took 6 bases from V and 5 from J, leaving 13 bases between them. Germline CDR1 LNHDA, CDR2 SQIVND (reference sequence). This CDR3 region has 13 residues. The CDR3, as DNA: TGTGCCAGTAGCCTACAGGGCCTTGAGACCCAGTACTTC. Its translation: CASSLQGLETQYF.

This clone has just a few counts. V usage is TRBV10-3 and J usage is TRBJ1-6; 8 bases map to TRBD1. Germline values: CDR1 ENHRY, CDR2 SYGVKD. The CDR3 sequence is 12 residues long. With 8 bases clipped from V and 6 bases from J, the junction kept 0 bases outside the gene matches. CDR3 coding DNA: TGTGCCATCGGACAGGGTAATTCACCCCTCCACTTT. Its translation is CAIGQGNSPLHF.

V is TRBV7-9 and J is TRBJ1-2; a weak D match, TRBD1 (6 bases). CDR1 is SEHNR, CDR2 FQNEAQ, per germline (reference sequence). The CDR3 extends over 14 amino acids. V lost 5 bases, J lost 3 bases, and 13 bases lay in between. The CDR3 loop reads CASSSATGHYGYTF. In DNA, the CDR3 is TGTGCCAGCAGCAGTGCCACAGGGCACTATGGCTACACCTTC.

The V call is TRBV11-2, the J call TRBJ2-7, with D possibly matching TRBD2 (6 bases). The CDR3 runs to 17 residues. Trimming shortened V by 1 base and J by 0 bases, and 16 bases separated the two germline ends. In germline, CDR1 is SGHAT, CDR2 FQNNGV. CDR3 nucleotides: TGTGCCAGCAGCTTAGCGGCGGGAAGCGCCAGCTCCTACGAGCAGTACTTC. Protein: CASSLAAGSASSYEQYF.

This rearrangement joins TRBV6-5 to TRBJ1-1; D remains ambiguous. Between the trimmed V and J ends, which lost 2 bases and 1 base, there was a span of 5 bases. Germline V gene lookup returns CDR1 MNHEY and CDR2 SVGAGI. The CDR3 extends over 13 amino acids. CDR3 sequence (DNA): TGTGCCAGCAGTTACCTAAAGAACACTGAAGCTTTCTTT. As protein: CASSYLKNTEAFF.

The genes are TRBV5-8 and TRBJ1-6; 7 bases map to TRBD1. The V gene end was trimmed by 3 bases and the J gene end by 6 bases; junction bases not matched to a gene: 3. CDR3 length: 14 amino acids. In germline, CDR1 is SGHTS, CDR2 YDEGEE. DNA for the CDR3: TGTGCCAGCAGCTCCGGGACAGCTAATTCACCCCTCCACTTT. Protein sequence: CASSSGTANSPLHF.

The V gene is TRBV7-9, the J gene TRBJ2-3, with TRBD2 matching over 14 bases. After removal of 1 base from V and 2 bases from J, the junction contained 5 bases not matched to a gene. Germline CDR1 is SEHNR and CDR2 is FQNEAQ (reference sequence). The CDR3 spans 18 residues. The CDR3 DNA reads TGTGCCAGCAGCTTAGTGGGACTAGCGGGGGAATCCACAGATACGCAGTATTTT. Translating it yields CASSLVGLAGESTDTQYF.

J is TRBJ2-2 and V is TRBV9; TRBD2 agrees at 8 bases. The junction had 5 bases not matched to a gene; V was cut back by 6 bases and J by 4 bases. The germline gives CDR1 SGDLS, CDR2 YYNGEE. The CDR3 consists of 14 residues. The CDR3, as DNA: TGTGCCAGCAAGCGGGGGCAGGTCACCGGGGAGCTGTTTTTT. Translating it yields CASKRGQVTGELFF. The entire variable domain, with the rest obtained from reference TRBV9 and TRBJ2-2, is as follows: DSGVTQTPKHLITATGQRVTLRCSPRSGDLSVYWYQQSLDQGLQFLIQYYNGEERAKGNILERFSAQQFPDLHSELNLSSLELGDSALYFCASKRGQVTGELFFGEGSRLTVL.

This clone was seen a few times. The rearrangement joins TRBV18 to TRBJ2-7; 7 bases are a match to TRBD1. CDR3 length: 14 residues. Germline lookup yields CDR1 KGHSH and CDR2 LQKENI. The J segment lost 4 bases and the V segment lost 2 bases, leaving 5 bases of the junction unmatched. The CDR3 DNA follows: TGTGCCAGCTCACCAGAGGGGGCGCTTTACGAGCAGTACTTC. This sequence encodes CASSPEGALYEQYF.

V usage is TRBV2 and J usage is TRBJ1-5; D remains unclear. V was clipped by 3 bases and J by 9 bases, with 15 bases between them. Germline V gives CDR1 SNHLY, CDR2 FYNNEI. This CDR3 is built from 14 residues. The CDR3 is CASSDLREWSPQHF. The CDR3, as DNA: TGTGCCAGCAGTGATCTGAGGGAATGGTCGCCCCAGCATTTT.

The chain employs TRBV2 and TRBJ1-1; 9 positions agree with TRBD1. From germline, CDR1 is SNHLY and CDR2 FYNNEI. The CDR3 consists of 14 residues. V trimming: 6 bases; J trimming: 6 bases; junction bases outside the gene matches: 8. The CDR3 region has the DNA TGTGCCAGCAGCACTACAGGGGGCTTCGCTGAAGCTTTCTTT. This codes for CASSTTGGFAEAFF.

This chain connects TRBV27 to TRBJ1-2, with a weak D call TRBD1 (5 bases). The CDR3 is 15 residues long. The germline CDR1 and CDR2 sequences are MNHEY and SMNVEV (reference sequence). Trimming shortened V by 2 bases and J by 3 bases, and 13 bases separated the two germline ends. The CDR3 loop is CASSLLGAGDYGYTF. The DNA of the CDR3 is TGTGCCAGCAGTTTACTCGGTGCGGGGGACTATGGCTACACCTTC.

This rearrangement joins TRBV4-1 to TRBJ2-5, with 7 positions matching TRBD1. V lost 2 bases, J lost 5 bases, and 8 bases stayed unmatched. There are 15 residues in the CDR3. Germline-derived CDR1 and CDR2 are MGHRA and YSYEKL. CDR3 in amino acids: CASSQFTGQAETQYF. The CDR3 DNA reads as TGCGCCAGCAGCCAATTCACTGGACAGGCGGAGACCCAGTACTTC.

The chain employs TRBV4-1 and TRBJ2-7; 15 nucleotides match TRBD2. The V and J ends lost 1 base and 7 bases, in that order; junction bases with no gene match: 8. Germline loops: CDR1 MGHRA, CDR2 YSYEKL. The CDR3 has 17 residues. The CDR3 region has the DNA TGCGCCAGCAGCCAAGCCGGACTAGCGGGGGGGCCGGGGGAGCAGTACTTC. Protein sequence: CASSQAGLAGGPGEQYF.

The chain has TRBV9 and TRBJ2-3, with 10 bases matching TRBD2. The CDR3 has 16 amino acids. Trimming cost V 4 bases and J 6 bases; bases outside gene matches: 11. Germline V gene lookup returns CDR1 SGDLS and CDR2 YYNGEE. The CDR3 nucleotides read TGTGCCAGCAGCTATGAGCGGGGGGGCCTAGGGGATACGCAGTATTTT. This codes for CASSYERGGLGDTQYF.

V usage is TRBV27 and J usage is TRBJ2-7, with TRBD1 as a possible D gene (6 bases). CDR1 and CDR2 from the germline V gene are MNHEY and SMNVEV (reference sequence). This CDR3 comprises 13 residues. V was pared by 8 bases and J by 4 bases, with 15 bases between. The CDR3 sequence is CASAVGQEYEQYF. CDR3 nucleotide sequence: TGTGCCAGCGCGGTGGGACAAGAATACGAGCAGTACTTC.

The chain couples TRBV6-6 to TRBJ1-3; TRBD1 is a possible D gene (5 bases). Looked up from germline, CDR1 is MNHNY and CDR2 is SVGAGI (reference sequence). The ends were cut back, 6 bases at V and 0 bases at J, with 9 bases in the middle. The length of the CDR3 is 14 residues. The CDR3 loop is CASSSRDSGNTIYF. The CDR3 bases are TGTGCCAGCAGCTCCAGGGACTCTGGAAACACCATATATTTT.

CDR3 bases: TGTGCCAGCAGTTACGGCCACCCTGCCTCCTACAATGAGCAGTTCTTC. Its protein is CASSYGHPASYNEQFF. This sequence joins TRBV6-5 and TRBJ2-1; no definite D call. CDR3 length equals 16 residues. The germline V gene encodes CDR1 MNHEY and CDR2 SVGAGI. Trimming shortened V by 2 bases and J by 0 bases, and 11 bases separated the two germline ends.

In its sample, this clone was seen once. A junction end diverges from the germline sequence, so it may reflect a read error. This chain uses TRBV19 with TRBJ1-1, with D possibly being TRBD1 (5 bases). The CDR3 sequence is 12 residues long. CDR1 LNHDA and CDR2 SQIVND come from the germline V gene (reference sequence). CDR3 loop: CASSVDSTEAFF. CDR3 DNA sequence: TGTGCCAGTAGTGTAGACAGCACTGAAGCTTTCTTT.

In this sample, this clone turned up once. V and J are TRBV9 and TRBJ2-1, with 11 positions matching TRBD2. CDR3 length: 15 residues. CDR1 and CDR2 (germline): SGDLS, YYNGEE. The ends lost 0 bases at V and 5 bases at J; junction bases unmatched: 1. DNA for the CDR3: TGTGCCAGCAGCGTAGAGGGACTAGCGGACAATGAGCAGTTCTTC. It is translated as CASSVEGLADNEQFF.

This rearrangement joins TRBV9 to TRBJ2-5, with D uncertain. V shed 0 bases and J shed 5 bases, with 17 bases lying between them. CDR3 length equals 16 residues. The germline V gene encodes CDR1 SGDLS and CDR2 YYNGEE. The chain's CDR3 is CASSVGPGDLRETQYF. Written as DNA, the CDR3 is TGTGCCAGCAGCGTAGGTCCGGGTGACCTTAGGGAGACCCAGTACTTC.

CDR3 sequence reads: CASSPSGTSGGKDEQFF. The CDR3 region has the DNA TGTGCCAGCAGCCCCTCCGGGACTAGCGGGGGCAAAGATGAGCAGTTCTTC. The V and J genes are TRBV9 and TRBJ2-1; TRBD2 agrees at 14 bases. The CDR3 extends over 17 amino acids. V dropped 4 bases and J dropped 8; count of bases not matched to a gene: 11. Germline V gene lookup returns CDR1 SGDLS and CDR2 YYNGEE.